These T cell receptor beta chains were read from a single sample in a study of shared clonotypes between healthy human individuals. Clones were sequenced by immunoSEQ multiplex PCR, and TCRdb holds only the in-frame ones, with some missing. The repertoire holds 2.3 million or so clones, with more than 80% as singletons. Sequences were obtained from naive CD4+ T cells from PBMCs. Receptors originate from a man aged 18 to 29 in good health. Some clones in this sample may be carry-over from other donors' samples. The CDR3 runs from the conserved cysteine through the conserved F or W. The D gene is left open where the match is weak.

d_gene | j_gene | v_gene | CDR3aa
TRBD1 | TRBJ2-7 | TRBV23-1 | CASSLRHPPDRATYEQYF
NA | TRBJ2-3 | TRBV5-4 | CASSSPERADTQYF
NA | TRBJ2-3 | TRBV19 | CASRIAGPTDTQYF
NA | TRBJ1-4 | TRBV5-1 | CASSLAPGHNEKLFF
TRBD1 | TRBJ2-1 | TRBV5-1 | CASSLRQGISTGYNEQFF
NA | TRBJ2-3 | TRBV7-8 | CASSSVDLDQYF
NA | TRBJ2-7 | TRBV7-2 | CASSSWTVSYEQYF
NA | TRBJ2-3 | TRBV4-2 | CASSQLGDSTDTQYF
TRBD2 | TRBJ2-7 | TRBV5-4 | CASSPPAGAGEQYF
TRBD2 | TRBJ2-1 | TRBV28 | CASSFSRESYNEQFF
NA | TRBJ1-2 | TRBV9 | CASSPEAGANYGYTF
TRBD2 | TRBJ2-3 | TRBV19 | CASRSRGLAGADTQYF
NA | TRBJ1-1 | TRBV29-1 | CSVESGERDTEAFF
NA | TRBJ2-2 | TRBV6-1 | CASTVAGLVSGELFF
TRBD2 | TRBJ2-3 | TRBV9 | CASSVAGGGTQYF
TRBD1 | TRBJ1-1 | TRBV28 | CASSLSGQDWGEAFF
TRBD1 | TRBJ1-4 | TRBV4-1 | CASSPTGGSEKLFF
NA | TRBJ2-1 | TRBV5-1 | CASRPIAAKYNEQFF
NA | TRBJ2-1 | TRBV7-9 | CASSSERLLYNEQFF
NA | TRBJ2-1 | TRBV9 | CASSVGAGLSSVQFF
TRBD1 | TRBJ2-7 | TRBV19 | CASSIIRSGTAYEQYF
TRBD1 | TRBJ1-3 | TRBV6-5 | CASGQGNTIYF
NA | TRBJ1-4 | TRBV28 | CASSSGIGGEKLFF
NA | TRBJ1-1 | TRBV21-1 | CASSRPQGKNTEAFF
TRBD2 | TRBJ2-3 | TRBV7-2 | CASSLVAGADTQYF
TRBD1 | TRBJ2-2 | TRBV7-7 | CASSLGPGQGGDTGELFF
NA | TRBJ2-3 | TRBV7-9 | CASSGKTVFSTDTQYF
NA | TRBJ1-2 | TRBV4-3 | CASSLSEADYGYTF
NA | TRBJ2-4 | TRBV7-2 | CASSFVKQDVEYF
NA | TRBJ1-3 | TRBV9 | CASSVGVISSGNTIYF
NA | TRBJ1-2 | TRBV6-4 | CASSSPTATNYGYTF
TRBD1 | TRBJ2-5 | TRBV9 | CASSVGFTWSGGSETQYF
NA | TRBJ2-5 | TRBV13 | CASSPLEGAQYF
NA | TRBJ2-5 | TRBV7-2 | CASSMTPQETQYF
TRBD1 | TRBJ2-7 | TRBV9 | CASSLMGQGRREQYF
TRBD2 | TRBJ2-7 | TRBV7-9 | CASTVAGPVYEQYF
NA | TRBJ2-4 | TRBV4-3 | CASSQDIEPRRLAKNIQYF
TRBD2 | TRBJ2-3 | TRBV5-1 | CASSVAGGSTDTQYF
TRBD1 | TRBJ1-5 | TRBV6-1 | CASFSGQGNQPQHF
NA | TRBJ2-1 | TRBV5-4 | CASSSAFDRSVSNEQFF
NA | TRBJ2-3 | TRBV5-4 | CASSLDRTDTQYF
NA | TRBJ1-2 | TRBV20-1 | CSARENTF
TRBD1 | TRBJ1-5 | TRBV6-1 | CASSEARTGQGYQPQHF
NA | TRBJ1-5 | TRBV5-6 | CASSLGGANQHF
NA | TRBJ1-3 | TRBV5-6 | CASSLVQAEGNTIYF
TRBD2 | TRBJ2-7 | TRBV27 | CASSLTVAGGPYEQYF
NA | TRBJ2-7 | TRBV4-3 | CASSQEIWSYYEQYF
TRBD1 | TRBJ1-2 | TRBV28 | CASSSQGNYGYTF
NA | TRBJ1-2 | TRBV4-1 | CASSQEGLGYGYTF
TRBD1 | TRBJ1-5 | TRBV11-3 | CASSFQWTGGNQPQHF
TRBD1 | TRBJ2-7 | TRBV7-9 | CASSYPDRDPYEQYF
TRBD2 | TRBJ2-5 | TRBV28 | CASSSSGRQETQYF